These 10 T cell receptor beta chains were all obtained from the same sample, sequenced in a study of blood T cell repertoires in COVID-19. Assay used: immunoSEQ multiplex PCR; TCRdb lists only in-frame clones, some missing. The repertoire holds more than 150,000 clones, with under 85% as singletons. What was sequenced was peripheral blood. All receptors derive from a woman aged 80 or over with acute or convalescent COVID-19.

The genes are TRBV19 and TRBJ1-3, with D uncertain. V was pared by 5 bases and J by 2 bases, with 13 bases between. This CDR3 spans 15 amino acids. Germline loops: CDR1 LNHDA, CDR2 SQIVND (reference sequence). DNA of the CDR3: TGTGCCAGTAGTTTGTCACAAAGAACTGGAAACACCATATATTTT. Translated: CASSLSQRTGNTIYF.

The rearrangement uses TRBV4-3 and TRBJ1-2; tentative D call: TRBD1 (5 bases). This CDR3 spans 15 amino acids. Trimming removed 0 bases at V and 0 bases at J, with 8 bases between. Looked up from germline, CDR1 is LGHNA and CDR2 is YSLEER. Here the CDR3 reads CASSQDDRSNYGYTF. CDR3 in DNA: TGCGCCAGCAGCCAAGATGACAGATCTAACTATGGCTACACCTTC.

The rearrangement links TRBV19 to TRBJ2-3; TRBD1 matches at 7 bases. In germline, CDR1 is LNHDA, CDR2 SQIVND (reference sequence). This CDR3 is built from 15 residues. Germline trimming cut 3 bases from V and 4 bases from J; bases unmatched to any gene: 7. CDR3 coding DNA: TGTGCCAGTAGTATGTTACAGGGGTCGGCAGATACGCAGTATTTT. This encodes CASSMLQGSADTQYF.

This chain uses TRBV2 with TRBJ2-1; 9 nucleotides line up with TRBD2. The CDR3 covers 13 residues. CDR1 and CDR2 (germline): SNHLY, FYNNEI. Trimming removed 8 bases from V and 8 bases from J; junction bases left unmatched: 7. CDR3 in amino acids: CASPGLAGDEQFF. DNA for the CDR3: TGTGCCAGCCCGGGACTAGCTGGGGATGAGCAGTTCTTC.

The J gene is TRBJ2-7, the V gene TRBV18; 10 bases map to TRBD1. The CDR3 covers 13 residues. Germline V CDR1 and CDR2: KGHSH, LQKENI. V shed 5 bases, J shed 4 bases, and the junction held 2 bases outside the gene matches. In nucleotides, the CDR3 is TGTGCCAGCTCAATGGACAGGGGGTACGAGCAGTACTTC. Encoded protein: CASSMDRGYEQYF.

The chain joins TRBV7-9 to TRBJ2-4; 8 nucleotides agree with TRBD2. Germline-derived CDR1 and CDR2 are SEHNR and FQNEAQ (reference sequence). V lost 0 bases to trimming and J lost 8 bases; unmatched junction nucleotides: 9. The CDR3 consists of 16 residues. As DNA, the CDR3 is TGTGCCAGCAGCTTAGCCCGGGGGGGCCGGGGGGACATTCAGTACTTC. This encodes CASSLARGGRGDIQYF.

The rearrangement uses TRBV29-1 and TRBJ1-1; D is unresolved. The CDR3 has 11 residues. The V end lost 4 bases, the J end lost 5 bases, and 8 bases lay between the germline ends. Per the germline V gene, CDR1 is SQVTM and CDR2 is ANQGSEA. The CDR3 loop reads CSVAAGTEAFF. In DNA, the CDR3 is TGCAGCGTTGCTGCGGGGACTGAAGCTTTCTTT. The full variable domain, rest sourced from reference TRBV29-1 and TRBJ1-1, is SAVISQKPSRDICQRGTSLTIQCQVDSQVTMMFWYRQQPGQSLTLIATANQGSEATYESGFVIDKFPISRPNLTFSTLTVSNMSPEDSSIYLCSVAAGTEAFFGQGTRLTVV.

The rearrangement joins TRBV19 to TRBJ2-6; D not certain. The CDR3 is 15 amino acids. Germline lookup yields CDR1 LNHDA and CDR2 SQIVND (reference sequence). Deletions cut 5 bases from V and 0 bases from J, with 8 bases between. As DNA, the CDR3 is TGTGCCAGTAGTTGGGCAGACTCTGGGGCCAACGTCCTGACTTTC. It specifies CASSWADSGANVLTF.

The chain links TRBV4-2 to TRBJ2-1; 8 nucleotides align to TRBD1. The CDR3 totals 15 residues. Trimming cost V 6 bases and J 0 bases; bases outside gene matches: 4. Germline CDR1 and CDR2: LGHNA and YNFKEQ. In nucleotides, the CDR3 is TGTGCCAGCAGTCAGACAGGGGACTCCTACAATGAGCAGTTCTTC. Amino acids: CASSQTGDSYNEQFF.

The chain employs TRBV29-1 and TRBJ1-1, with 9 bases lining up with TRBD1. Germline V gives CDR1 SQVTM, CDR2 ANQGSEA. The CDR3 totals 14 residues. The trim removed 4 bases at V and 4 bases at J, leaving 7 bases unmatched. CDR3 amino acids: CSVGESTGGTEAFF. CDR3 bases: TGCAGCGTTGGGGAATCGACAGGGGGCACTGAAGCTTTCTTT.